The rows below give T cell receptor beta chains drawn from one sample of a study of radiation and T cells in renal cell carcinoma. The method was immunoSEQ multiplex PCR; TCRdb's version includes in-frame clones alone and lacks a portion of them. In the table there are roughly 160,000 clones, about nine tenths of which are singletons. The sample was blood, taken from a patient whose treatment included radiotherapy and nephrectomy. These receptors originate from a woman aged 45-59 years with renal cell carcinoma. Both conserved end residues are part of each CDR3. The D gene is left open where the match is weak. Not all rows give a size; the values are once, few, many and, for expanded clones, a class.

clone_size cdr3_length j_call d_call v_call cdr3_aa cdr3_nt
NA 16 TRBJ1-6 NA TRBV6-5 CASSYSSRGGLSPLHF TGTGCCAGCAGTTACAGTAGCAGGGGTGGTTTGTCACCCCTCCACTTT
once 15 TRBJ1-5 TRBD1 TRBV6-5 CASSSTGGSNQPQHF TGTGCCAGCAGCTCGACAGGGGGAAGCAATCAGCCCCAGCATTTT
NA 17 TRBJ2-7 TRBD2 TRBV4-2 CASSQTGLAGNFYEQYF TGTGCCAGCAGCCAAACCGGACTAGCGGGGAACTTTTACGAGCAGTACTTC
NA 14 TRBJ1-4 TRBD1 TRBV7-2 CATRGGLTNEKLFF TGTGCCACTCGAGGGGGCTTAACTAATGAAAAACTGTTTTTT
once 13 TRBJ1-1 NA TRBV6-5 CASKRGMNTEAFF TGTGCCAGCAAGCGGGGCATGAACACTGAAGCTTTCTTT
NA 15 TRBJ2-3 TRBD2 TRBV9 CASSRTSGGMDTQYF TGTGCCAGCAGCAGGACTAGCGGGGGGATGGATACGCAGTATTTT
NA 11 TRBJ2-1 NA TRBV6-1 CASSRYNEQFF TGTGCCAGCAGTAGGTACAATGAGCAGTTCTTC
NA 15 TRBJ1-4 NA TRBV9 CASSSPGTTNEKLFF TGTGCCAGCAGCTCCCCAGGGACAACTAATGAAAAACTGTTTTTT
NA 14 TRBJ2-7 NA TRBV6-5 CASSYGVEGYEQYF TGTGCCAGCAGTTACGGAGTTGAGGGATACGAGCAGTACTTC
NA 13 TRBJ1-1 NA TRBV6-1 CASSRPGRTEAFF TGTGCCAGCAGTCGACCCGGAAGGACTGAAGCTTTCTTT
once 15 TRBJ2-3 TRBD1 TRBV6-4 CASSDGGQGTDTQYF TGTGCCAGCAGTGACGGGGGACAGGGCACAGATACGCAGTATTTT
NA 16 TRBJ2-3 NA TRBV6-6 CASSPNPPTDTDTQYF TGTGCCAGCAGCCCCAACCCCCCGACAGACACAGATACGCAGTATTTT
NA 16 TRBJ2-7 TRBD1 TRBV18 CASSELGQGRSYEQYF TGTGCCAGCTCAGAACTGGGACAGGGGCGCTCCTACGAGCAGTACTTC
NA 15 TRBJ1-1 NA TRBV2 CASSEERDLATEAFF TGTGCCAGCAGTGAAGAGCGAGACCTAGCCACTGAAGCTTTCTTT
NA 15 TRBJ2-2 TRBD1 TRBV6-1 CASSDQGANTGELFF TGTGCCAGCAGTGATCAGGGGGCGAACACCGGGGAGCTGTTTTTT
NA 13 TRBJ1-2 NA TRBV10-2 CASRETTNYGYTF TGCGCCAGCAGGGAGACGACTAACTATGGCTACACCTTC
NA 14 TRBJ2-2 NA TRBV10-3 CASGGLGNTGELFF TGTGCCTCCGGGGGTTTAGGGAACACCGGGGAGCTGTTTTTT
NA 13 TRBJ1-1 NA TRBV6-5 CASSYQRNTEAFF TGTGCCAGCAGTTACCAGCGTAACACTGAAGCTTTCTTT
NA 13 TRBJ2-1 NA TRBV2 CASRGYPYNEQFF TGTGCCAGCAGGGGATACCCCTACAATGAGCAGTTCTTC
NA 17 TRBJ2-2 TRBD2 TRBV7-2 CASSLRSSGGFTGELFF TGTGCCAGCAGCTTACGGTCTAGCGGGGGATTCACCGGGGAGCTGTTTTTT
NA 15 TRBJ1-2 NA TRBV18 CASSPTGQTISGYTF TGTGCCAGCTCACCTACCGGACAGACCATATCAGGCTACACCTTC
NA 19 TRBJ2-7 NA TRBV10-1 CASSESAFSEDRQAYEQYF TGCGCCAGCAGTGAGTCAGCTTTTTCTGAGGACAGACAGGCCTACGAGCAGTACTTC
NA 15 TRBJ2-3 NA TRBV10-2 CASNRDPISTDTQYF TGCGCCAGCAACCGGGACCCTATTAGCACAGATACGCAGTATTTT
NA 15 TRBJ2-1 TRBD1 TRBV19 CASSMRGQGGYEQFF TGTGCCAGTAGTATGAGGGGACAGGGGGGCTATGAGCAGTTCTTC
NA 15 TRBJ1-3 TRBD1 TRBV6-6 CASSSTGGYGNTIYF TGTGCCAGCAGTTCAACAGGGGGCTATGGAAACACCATATATTTT
NA 12 TRBJ1-1 NA TRBV5-1 CASSLVGSEAFF TGCGCCAGCAGCTTGGTAGGCAGCGAAGCTTTCTTT
NA 15 TRBJ1-1 NA TRBV5-1 CASSLVVGGSTEAFF TGCGCCAGCAGCTTGGTGGTAGGGGGGAGTACTGAAGCTTTCTTT
NA 15 TRBJ2-7 NA TRBV5-1 CASSSLEDNPYEQYF TGCGCCAGCAGCTCGCTAGAAGACAACCCCTACGAGCAGTACTTC
NA 16 TRBJ2-3 NA TRBV5-1 CASGSDGGARTDTQYF TGCGCCAGCGGATCCGATGGCGGGGCTCGCACAGATACGCAGTATTTT
NA 12 TRBJ2-7 NA TRBV10-3 CAISDGLGEQYF TGTGCCATCAGTGATGGGTTAGGTGAGCAGTACTTC
NA 12 TRBJ2-1 TRBD1 TRBV29-1 CSVEGQAEEQFF TGCAGCGTTGAGGGACAGGCCGAAGAGCAGTTCTTC